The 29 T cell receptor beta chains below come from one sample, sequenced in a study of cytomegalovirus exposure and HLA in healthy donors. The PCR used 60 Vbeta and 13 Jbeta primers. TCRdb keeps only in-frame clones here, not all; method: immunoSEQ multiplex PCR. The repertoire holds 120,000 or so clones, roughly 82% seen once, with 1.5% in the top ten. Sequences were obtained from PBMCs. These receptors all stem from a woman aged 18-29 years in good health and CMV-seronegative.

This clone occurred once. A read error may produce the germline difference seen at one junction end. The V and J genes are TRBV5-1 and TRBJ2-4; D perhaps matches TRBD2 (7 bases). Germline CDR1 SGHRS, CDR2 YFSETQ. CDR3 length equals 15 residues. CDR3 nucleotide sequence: TGCGCCAGCAGCTTGGTTGCGGGGGCCAAAAACAGTCAGTACTTC. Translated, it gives CASSLVAGAKNSQYF.

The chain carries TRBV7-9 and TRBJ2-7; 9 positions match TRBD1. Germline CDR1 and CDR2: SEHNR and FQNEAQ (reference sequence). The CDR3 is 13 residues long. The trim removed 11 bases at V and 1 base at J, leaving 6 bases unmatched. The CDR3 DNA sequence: TGTGCCGTACAGGGGGCCGGTTCCTACGAGCAGTACTTC. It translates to CAVQGAGSYEQYF.

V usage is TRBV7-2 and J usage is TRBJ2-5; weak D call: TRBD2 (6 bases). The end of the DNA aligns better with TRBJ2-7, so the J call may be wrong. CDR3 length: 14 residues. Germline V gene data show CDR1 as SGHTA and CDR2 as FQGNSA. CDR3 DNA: TGTGCCAGCAGCACCCCTAGCGTGGACTACGAGCAGTACTTC. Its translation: CASSTPSVDYEQYF.

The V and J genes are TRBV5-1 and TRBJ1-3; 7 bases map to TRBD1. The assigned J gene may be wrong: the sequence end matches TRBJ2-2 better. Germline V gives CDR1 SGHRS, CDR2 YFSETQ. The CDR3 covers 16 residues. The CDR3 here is CASSPWTGVNTGELFF. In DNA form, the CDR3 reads TGCGCCAGCAGCCCATGGACAGGTGTGAACACCGGGGAGCTGTTTTTT.

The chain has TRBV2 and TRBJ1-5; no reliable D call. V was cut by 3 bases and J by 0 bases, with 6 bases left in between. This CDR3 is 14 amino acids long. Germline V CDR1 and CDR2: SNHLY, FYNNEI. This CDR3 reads CASSEPVSNQPQHF. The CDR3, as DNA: TGTGCCAGCAGTGAGCCAGTTAGCAATCAGCCCCAGCATTTT.

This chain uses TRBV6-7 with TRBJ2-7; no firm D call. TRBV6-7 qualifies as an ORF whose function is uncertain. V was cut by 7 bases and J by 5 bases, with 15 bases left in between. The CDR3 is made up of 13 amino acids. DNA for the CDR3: TGTGCCAGCAAGTCAGAGGATTGCCACGAGCAGTACTTC. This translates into CASKSEDCHEQYF.

The CDR3 bases are TGTGCCAGCAGCTTAAGAAAGGGGGACTATGGCTACACCTTC. Translation: CASSLRKGDYGYTF. The rearrangement uses TRBV11-2 and TRBJ1-2, with a weak D call TRBD1 (6 bases). The V gene's germline CDR1 is SGHAT and CDR2 FQNNGV. The CDR3 is made up of 14 amino acids. Trimming pared 2 bases from V and 3 bases from J, leaving 10 bases between.

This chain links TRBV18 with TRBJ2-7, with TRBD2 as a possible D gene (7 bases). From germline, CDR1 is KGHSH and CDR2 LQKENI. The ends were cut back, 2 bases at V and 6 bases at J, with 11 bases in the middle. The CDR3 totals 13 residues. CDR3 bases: TGTGCCAGCTCACCAAGGCGGGGGCTCGAGCAGTACTTC. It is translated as CASSPRRGLEQYF.

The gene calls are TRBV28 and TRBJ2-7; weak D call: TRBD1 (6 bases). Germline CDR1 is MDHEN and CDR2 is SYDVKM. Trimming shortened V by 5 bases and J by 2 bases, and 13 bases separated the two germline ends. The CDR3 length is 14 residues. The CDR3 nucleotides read TGTGCCAGCAGTCTAACAGGGCCCCCCTACGAGCAGTACTTC. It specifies CASSLTGPPYEQYF.

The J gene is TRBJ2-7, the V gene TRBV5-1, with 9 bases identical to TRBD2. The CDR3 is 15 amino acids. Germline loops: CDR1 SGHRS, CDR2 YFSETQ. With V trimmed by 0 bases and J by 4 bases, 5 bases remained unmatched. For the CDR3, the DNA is TGCGCCAGCAGCTTGGTAGCGGGAGAAGTTTACGAGCAGTACTTC. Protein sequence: CASSLVAGEVYEQYF.

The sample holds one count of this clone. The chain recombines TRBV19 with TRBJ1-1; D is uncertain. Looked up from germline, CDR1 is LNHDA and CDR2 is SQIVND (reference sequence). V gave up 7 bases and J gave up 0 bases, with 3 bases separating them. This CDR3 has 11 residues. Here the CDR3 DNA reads TGTGCCAGTACTATGAACACTGAAGCTTTCTTT. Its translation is CASTMNTEAFF. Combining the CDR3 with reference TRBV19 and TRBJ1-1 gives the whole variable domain DGGITQSPKYLFRKEGQNVTLSCEQNLNHDAMYWYRQDPGQGLRLIYYSQIVNDFQKGDIAEGYSVSREKKESFPLTVTSAQKNPTAFYLCASTMNTEAFFGQGTRLTVV.

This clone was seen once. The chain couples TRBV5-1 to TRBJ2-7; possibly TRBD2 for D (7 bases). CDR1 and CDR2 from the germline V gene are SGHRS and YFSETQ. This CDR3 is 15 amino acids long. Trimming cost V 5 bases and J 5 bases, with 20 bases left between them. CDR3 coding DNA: TGCGCCAGCAGTTTCCCCCCTCGGGGGGCAAACGAGCAGTACTTC. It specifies CASSFPPRGANEQYF.

The CDR3 DNA reads TGTGCCAGTAGTATTATCCCTAACACTGAAGCTTTCTTT. It encodes CASSIIPNTEAFF. The chain has TRBV19 and TRBJ1-1, with no clear D. The germline V and J ends were trimmed by 3 bases and 2 bases, with 7 bases remaining between them. The CDR3 runs 13 residues. Germline V CDR1 and CDR2: LNHDA, SQIVND (reference sequence).

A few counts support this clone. The CDR3, as DNA: TGTGCCAGCAGGGCGACAGTTTTGGGGGAGACCCAGTACTTC. It codes for CASRATVLGETQYF. The chain uses TRBV6-6 and TRBJ2-5, with D tentatively TRBD1 (5 bases). V lost 6 bases, J lost 5 bases, and 16 bases lay in between. This CDR3 spans 14 amino acids. From germline, CDR1 is MNHNY and CDR2 SVGAGI (reference sequence).

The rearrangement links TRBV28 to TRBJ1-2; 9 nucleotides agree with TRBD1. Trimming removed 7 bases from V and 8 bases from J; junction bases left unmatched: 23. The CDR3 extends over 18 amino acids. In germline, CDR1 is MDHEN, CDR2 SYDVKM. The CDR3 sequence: CASTLGALTGGPLGGYTF. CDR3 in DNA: TGTGCCAGCACCTTAGGTGCGTTGACAGGGGGACCGCTGGGAGGCTACACCTTC.

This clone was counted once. Here the CDR3 DNA reads TGTGCCAGCTGGATTGGTTATTGGGAGGCTGAAGCTTTCTTT. Its protein product is CASWIGYWEAEAFF. The rearrangement joins TRBV6-1 to TRBJ1-1; D gene ambiguous. CDR1 and CDR2 (germline): MNHNS, SASEGT. The CDR3 is 14 amino acids. The V end lost 8 bases, the J end lost 6 bases, and 19 bases lay between the germline ends.

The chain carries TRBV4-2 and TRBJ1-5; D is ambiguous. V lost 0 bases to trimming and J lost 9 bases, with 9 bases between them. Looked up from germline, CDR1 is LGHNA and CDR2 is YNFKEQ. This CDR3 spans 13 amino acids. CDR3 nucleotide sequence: TGTGCCAGCAGCCAAGACCGAGTTCGGCCCCAGCATTTT. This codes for CASSQDRVRPQHF.

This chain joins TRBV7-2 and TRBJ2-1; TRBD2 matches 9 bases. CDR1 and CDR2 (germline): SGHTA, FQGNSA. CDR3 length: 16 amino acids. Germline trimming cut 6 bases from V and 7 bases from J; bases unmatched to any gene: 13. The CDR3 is CASREGLRAGGNEQFF. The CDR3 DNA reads TGTGCCAGCAGAGAAGGACTTAGAGCGGGGGGTAATGAGCAGTTCTTC.

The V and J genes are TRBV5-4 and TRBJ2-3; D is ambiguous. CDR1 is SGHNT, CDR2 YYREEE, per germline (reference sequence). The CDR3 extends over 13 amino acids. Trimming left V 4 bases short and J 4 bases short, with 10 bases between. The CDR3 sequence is CASSPSVADTQYF. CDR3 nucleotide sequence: TGTGCCAGCAGCCCGTCGGTGGCAGATACGCAGTATTTT. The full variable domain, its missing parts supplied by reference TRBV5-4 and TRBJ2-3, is ETGVTQSPTHLIKTRGQQVTLRCSSQSGHNTVSWYQQALGQGPQFIFQYYREEENGRGNFPPRFSGLQFPNYSSELNVNALELDDSALYLCASSPSVADTQYFGPGTRLTVL.

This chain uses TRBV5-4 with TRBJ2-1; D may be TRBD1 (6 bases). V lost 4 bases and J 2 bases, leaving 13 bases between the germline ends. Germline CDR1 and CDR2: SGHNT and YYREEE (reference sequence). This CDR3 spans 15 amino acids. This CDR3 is CASSALGGAYNEQFF. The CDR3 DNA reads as TGTGCCAGCAGCGCACTTGGGGGCGCCTACAATGAGCAGTTCTTC. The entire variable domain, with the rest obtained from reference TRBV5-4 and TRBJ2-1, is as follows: ETGVTQSPTHLIKTRGQQVTLRCSSQSGHNTVSWYQQALGQGPQFIFQYYREEENGRGNFPPRFSGLQFPNYSSELNVNALELDDSALYLCASSALGGAYNEQFFGPGTRLTVL.

The CDR3 nucleotides read TGCGCCAGCAGTGACGACAGGGACAGGACGAAGGCTTTCTTT. Encoded protein: CASSDDRDRTKAFF. The chain recombines TRBV10-1 with TRBJ1-1; 8 bases are shared with TRBD1. V gave up 3 bases and J gave up 11 bases; unmatched junction bases: 11. The germline V gene has CDR1 WNHNN and CDR2 SYGVQD (reference sequence). The CDR3 covers 14 residues.

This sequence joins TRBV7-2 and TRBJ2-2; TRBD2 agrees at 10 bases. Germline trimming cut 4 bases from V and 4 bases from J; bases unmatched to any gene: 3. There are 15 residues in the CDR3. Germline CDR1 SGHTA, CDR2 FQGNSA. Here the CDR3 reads CASSSTSGVTGELFF. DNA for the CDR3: TGTGCCAGCAGCTCCACTAGCGGGGTCACCGGGGAGCTGTTTTTT.

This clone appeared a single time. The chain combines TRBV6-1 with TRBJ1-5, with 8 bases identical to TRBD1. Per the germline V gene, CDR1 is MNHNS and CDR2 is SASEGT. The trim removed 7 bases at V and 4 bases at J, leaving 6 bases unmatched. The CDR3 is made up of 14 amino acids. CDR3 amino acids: CASTKTGANQPQHF. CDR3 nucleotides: TGTGCCAGCACCAAGACAGGGGCAAATCAGCCCCAGCATTTT.

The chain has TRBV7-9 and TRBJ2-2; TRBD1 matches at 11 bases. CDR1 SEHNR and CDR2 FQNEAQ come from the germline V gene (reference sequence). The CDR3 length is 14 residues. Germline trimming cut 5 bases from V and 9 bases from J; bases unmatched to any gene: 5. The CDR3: CASSKDRGLWELFF. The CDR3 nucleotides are TGTGCCAGCAGCAAGGACAGGGGGCTTTGGGAGCTGTTTTTT.

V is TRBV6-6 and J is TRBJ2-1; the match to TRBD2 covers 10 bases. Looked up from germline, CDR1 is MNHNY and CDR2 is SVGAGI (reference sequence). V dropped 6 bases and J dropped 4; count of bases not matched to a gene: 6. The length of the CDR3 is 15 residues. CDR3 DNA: TGTGCCAGCAGAACCCGGACTAGCGGTTACAATGAGCAGTTCTTC. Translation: CASRTRTSGYNEQFF.

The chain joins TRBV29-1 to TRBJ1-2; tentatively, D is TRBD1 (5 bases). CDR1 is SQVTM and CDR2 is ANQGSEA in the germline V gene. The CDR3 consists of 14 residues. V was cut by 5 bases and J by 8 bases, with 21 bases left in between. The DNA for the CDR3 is TGCAGCGTTCCCCAGGGACTGCCGTTTGACGGCTACACCTTC. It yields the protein CSVPQGLPFDGYTF.

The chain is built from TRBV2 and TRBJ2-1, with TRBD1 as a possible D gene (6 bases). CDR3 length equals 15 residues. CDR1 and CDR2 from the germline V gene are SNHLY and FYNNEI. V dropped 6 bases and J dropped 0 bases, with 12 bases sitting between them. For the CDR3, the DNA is TGTGCCAGCAGGGGGTTGGACAGCTCCTACAATGAGCAGTTCTTC. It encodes CASRGLDSSYNEQFF.

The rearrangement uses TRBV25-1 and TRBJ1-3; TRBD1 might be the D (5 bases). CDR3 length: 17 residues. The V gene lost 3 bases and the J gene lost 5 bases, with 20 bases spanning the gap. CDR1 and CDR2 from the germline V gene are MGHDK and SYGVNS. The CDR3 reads CASSDWETPAGRNTIYF. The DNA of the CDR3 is TGTGCCAGCAGTGATTGGGAGACACCCGCGGGACGAAACACCATATATTTT.

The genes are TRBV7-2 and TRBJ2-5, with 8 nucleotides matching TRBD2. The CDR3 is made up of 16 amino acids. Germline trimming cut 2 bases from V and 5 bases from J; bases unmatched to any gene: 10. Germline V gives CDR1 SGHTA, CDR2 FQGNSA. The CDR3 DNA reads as TGTGCCAGCAGCTTACGAGGGCTAGCGGGTGGGGAGACCCAGTACTTC. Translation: CASSLRGLAGGETQYF.